This T cell receptor (beta chain) was sequenced during a study of blood T cell repertoires in COVID-19. Germline V gene data show CDR1 as MNHEY and CDR2 as SVGAGI. The CDR3 extends over 13 amino acids. Between the trimmed V and J ends, which lost 7 bases and 5 bases, there was a span of 14 bases. Study processing details: Using reference gene primer amplification, nucleated cell counts were estimated. This table comes from immunoSEQ multiplex PCR, and its TCRdb copy is limited to in-frame clones, with some not included. The V and J calls and clone size are taken from that table; D and trimming were inferred from the DNA. This table holds around 220,000 clones, around 82% found once.

The sequenced sample consisted of peripheral blood. The chain recombines TRBV6-5 with TRBJ1-1; possible D gene TRBD1, 5 bases. This TCR derives from a woman at least 80 years old with active or convalescent COVID-19. CDR3 region: CASTPGEGTEAFF. The CDR3 nucleotides read TGTGCCAGCACCCCGGGGGAGGGGACTGAAGCTTTCTTT.